This T cell receptor (beta chain) came from a study of blood T cell repertoires in COVID-19. Across the study: In each case, the material was cDNA or gDNA derived from T cells, B-cell-depleted T cells, or PBMCs.

Seattle participants joined during active infection and were tracked over time. The authors' processing: Reference gene primer amplification yielded estimated nucleated cell counts. The table came from immunoSEQ multiplex PCR; TCRdb's copy has only in-frame clones and leaves some out. V, J and clone size derive from that table, while D and trimming were established from the DNA sequence. The sample has approximately 480,000 clones; roughly 87% are singletons. Sequenced: peripheral blood. The receptor was derived from a man aged 18 to 30 with COVID-19, enrolled during active disease.

The CDR3 loop reads CASRASGGGNEQFF. CDR3 bases: TGTGCCAGTAGGGCATCGGGGGGAGGGAATGAGCAGTTCTTC. The chain links TRBV19 to TRBJ2-1, with TRBD2 identical over 7 bases. The CDR3 runs to 14 residues. The ends lost 6 bases at V and 7 bases at J; junction bases unmatched: 9. The germline gives CDR1 LNHDA, CDR2 SQIVND (reference sequence).